This section outlines one T cell receptor beta chain sequence together with its context. The antigen is unknown. Per the original data handling: ImmunoSEQ sequences covered only the junction and lacked quality scores; filtering therefore differed. Libraries were prepared by immunoSEQ multiplex PCR; TCRdb keeps only in-frame clonotypes and omits some of them. V, J and clone size were drawn from that table, and D and trimming were deduced from the DNA. This sample has more than 450,000 clones; 79% occur once, and the top ten carry 10% to 15%. All of the donors resided in Nashville, Tennessee, and each was a Caucasian adult. This sample is part of a study of shared clonotypes between healthy human individuals. Study-wide findings and caveats: The genetic and exposure-history diversity represented was limited by few donors.

Germline-derived CDR1 and CDR2 are LNHNV and YYDKDF (reference sequence). V lost 5 bases to trimming and J lost 5 bases, with 9 bases between them. This CDR3 spans 13 amino acids. The sequence was obtained from a woman aged 35 to 49 in good health. Some clones in this sample may be carry-over from other donors' samples. Sequencing used PBMCs. The chain links TRBV15 to TRBJ2-2, with a possible D match to TRBD1 (6 bases). The CDR3 DNA reads as TGTGCCACCAGCCCGGACAGTACCGGGGAGCTGTTTTTT. Encoded protein: CATSPDSTGELFF. Together with reference TRBV15 and TRBJ2-2, the CDR3 gives the full variable domain: DAMVIQNPRYQVTQFGKPVTLSCSQTLNHNVMYWYQQKSSQAPKLLFHYYDKDFNNEADTPDNFQSRRPNTSFCFLDIRSPGLGDTAMYLCATSPDSTGELFFGEGSRLTVL.